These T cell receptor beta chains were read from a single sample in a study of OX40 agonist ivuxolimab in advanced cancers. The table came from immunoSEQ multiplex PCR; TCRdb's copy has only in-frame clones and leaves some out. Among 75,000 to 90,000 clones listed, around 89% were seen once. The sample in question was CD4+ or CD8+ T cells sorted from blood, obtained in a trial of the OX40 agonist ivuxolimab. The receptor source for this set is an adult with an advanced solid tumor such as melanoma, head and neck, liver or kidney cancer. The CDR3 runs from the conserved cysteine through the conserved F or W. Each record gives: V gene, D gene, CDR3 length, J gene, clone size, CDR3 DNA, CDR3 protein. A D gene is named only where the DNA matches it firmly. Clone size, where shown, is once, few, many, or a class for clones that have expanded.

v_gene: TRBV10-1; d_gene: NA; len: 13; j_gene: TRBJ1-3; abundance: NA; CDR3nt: TGCGCCAACAGACATCAGGGAGGAAACACCATATATTTT; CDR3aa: CANRHQGGNTIYF
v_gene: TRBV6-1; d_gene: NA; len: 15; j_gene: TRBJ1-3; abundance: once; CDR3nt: TGTGCCAGCAGTGAAAACCCAAGCTCTGGAAACACCATATATTTT; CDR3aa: CASSENPSSGNTIYF
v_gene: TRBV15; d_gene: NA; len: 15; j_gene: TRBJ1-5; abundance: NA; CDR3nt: TGTGCCACCAGCTTAGAGGGACGGGGAAATCAGCCCCAGCATTTT; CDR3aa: CATSLEGRGNQPQHF
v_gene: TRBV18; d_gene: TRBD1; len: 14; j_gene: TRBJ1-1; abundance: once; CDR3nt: TGTGCCAGCTCACCGACAGGGGCGGGCACTGAAGCTTTCTTT; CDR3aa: CASSPTGAGTEAFF
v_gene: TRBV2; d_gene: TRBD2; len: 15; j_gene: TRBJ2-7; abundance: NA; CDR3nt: TGTGCCAGCAGTGGCCGATTAGCGGGAACGTACGAGCAGTACTTC; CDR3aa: CASSGRLAGTYEQYF
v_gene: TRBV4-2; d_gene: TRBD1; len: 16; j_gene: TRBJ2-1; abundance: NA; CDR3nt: TGTGCCAGCAGCGGGGACGGGACAGGGGTGGTGGATGAGCAGTTCTTC; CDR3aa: CASSGDGTGVVDEQFF
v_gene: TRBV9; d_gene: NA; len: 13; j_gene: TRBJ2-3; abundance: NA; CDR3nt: TGTGCCAGCAGCGTAGCTCCCACAGATACGCAGTATTTT; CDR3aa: CASSVAPTDTQYF
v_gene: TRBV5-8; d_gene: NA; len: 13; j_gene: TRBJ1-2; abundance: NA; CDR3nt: TGTGCCAGCAGCTTGACAGCTAACTATGGCTACACCTTC; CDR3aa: CASSLTANYGYTF
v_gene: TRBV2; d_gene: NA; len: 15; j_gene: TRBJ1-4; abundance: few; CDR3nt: TGTGCCAGCAAGGCAACAGGGTCCTTTATCGAAAAACTGTTTTTT; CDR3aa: CASKATGSFIEKLFF
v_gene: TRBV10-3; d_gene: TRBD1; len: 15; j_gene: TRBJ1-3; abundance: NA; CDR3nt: TGTGCCATCAGTGAGTACAGGGGGCCTGGAAACACCATATATTTT; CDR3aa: CAISEYRGPGNTIYF
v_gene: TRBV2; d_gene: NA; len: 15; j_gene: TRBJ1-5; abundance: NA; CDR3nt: TGTGCCAGCAGTGAAACCCTTACCCGCAATCAGCCCCAGCATTTT; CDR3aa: CASSETLTRNQPQHF
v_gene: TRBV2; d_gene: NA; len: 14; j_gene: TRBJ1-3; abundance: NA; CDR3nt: TGTGCCAGCACCTTGACACACGGAGGAAACACCATATATTTT; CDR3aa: CASTLTHGGNTIYF
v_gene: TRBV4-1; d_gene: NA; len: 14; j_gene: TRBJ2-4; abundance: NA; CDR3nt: TGCGCCAGCAGCCAAGGGGGGAACGCGAACATTCAGTACTTC; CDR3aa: CASSQGGNANIQYF
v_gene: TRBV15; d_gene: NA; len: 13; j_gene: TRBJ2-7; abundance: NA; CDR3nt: TGTGCCACCAGCAGAGAAAGAAGCTACGAGCAGTACTTC; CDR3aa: CATSRERSYEQYF
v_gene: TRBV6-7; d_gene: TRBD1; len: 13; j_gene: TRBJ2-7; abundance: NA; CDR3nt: TGTGCCAGCAGTTGGACAGGGATGGACGAGCAGTACTTC; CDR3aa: CASSWTGMDEQYF
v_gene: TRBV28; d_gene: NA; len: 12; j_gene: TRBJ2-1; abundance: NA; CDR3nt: TGTGCCAGCAGTTTGAATTACAATGAGCAGTTCTTC; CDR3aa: CASSLNYNEQFF
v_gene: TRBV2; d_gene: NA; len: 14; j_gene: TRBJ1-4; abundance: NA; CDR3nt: TGTGCCAGCAGTGAGTGGAGGCTTAATGAAAAACTGTTTTTT; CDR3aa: CASSEWRLNEKLFF
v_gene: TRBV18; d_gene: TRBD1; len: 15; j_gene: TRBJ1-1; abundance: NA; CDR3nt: TGTGCCAGCTCACCGACACAGGGGGCAATCACTGAAGCTTTCTTT; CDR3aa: CASSPTQGAITEAFF
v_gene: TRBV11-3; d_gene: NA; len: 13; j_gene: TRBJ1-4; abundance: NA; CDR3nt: TGTGCCACGAGAAAAAGAACTAATGAAAAACTGTTTTTT; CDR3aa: CATRKRTNEKLFF